This TCR beta chain was observed in a study of blood T cells in healthy people across ages. This clonotype has just a few counts. From germline, CDR1 is MGHRA and CDR2 YSYEKL. V was pared by 0 bases and J by 4 bases, with 6 bases of the junction left unmatched. This CDR3 is built from 16 residues. A second PCR of 7 to 11 cycles used a sample-barcoded 5' primer and a J-beta primer mix. TCRdb ran MiXCR on the 5' RACE reads and lists one entry per CDR3 protein. This table holds some 760,000 distinct CDR3 sequences, 20% to 25% found once. This same sample was also part of a study on T cells of mothers and their children.

The V call is TRBV4-1, the J call TRBJ2-1; TRBD2 agrees at 7 bases. This sequence originates from a boy between 10 and 17 years old in good health. The material sequenced was blood. The CDR3 loop reads CASSQDPSGAYNEQFF. The CDR3 region has the DNA TGCGCCAGCAGCCAAGATCCGAGCGGGGCGTACAATGAGCAGTTCTTC.